The 17 T cell receptor beta chains presented below share a single source sample, sequenced in a study of shared clonotypes between healthy human individuals. CD45RO-negative cells were positively selected for CCR7, leaving out terminally differentiated effector memory CD45RA+ cells. Libraries were prepared by immunoSEQ multiplex PCR; TCRdb keeps only in-frame clonotypes and omits some of them. The table includes about 1,800,000 clones, about 95% detected once. The sequencing sample was made of naive CD8+ T cells sorted from blood. These receptors all come from a man younger than 35 in good health.

This clone has more than one count but fewer than ten. In the same sample, other DNA sequences code for this CDR3. V gene TRBV9 combines with J gene TRBJ1-1; 9 nucleotides match TRBD1. CDR3 length equals 13 residues. Germline V gene sequence: CDR1 SGDLS, CDR2 YYNGEE. Trimming removed 0 bases from V and 7 bases from J; junction bases left unmatched: 1. The CDR3 DNA is TGTGCCAGCAGCGTAGGGACAGGGGTTGAAGCTTTCTTT. Translated: CASSVGTGVEAFF.

The chain combines TRBV5-8 with TRBJ2-5; D is uncertain. CDR3 length equals 10 residues. The V end was cut by 3 bases, the J end by 11 bases, with 8 bases between. Germline lookup yields CDR1 SGHTS and CDR2 YDEGEE. This CDR3 is CASSYPIQYF. Written as DNA, the CDR3 is TGTGCCAGCAGCTACCCTATTCAGTACTTC.

Here the CDR3 reads CASSDLNPDKTYEQYF. In DNA, the CDR3 is TGTGCCAGCAGTGATCTAAACCCCGACAAAACCTACGAGCAGTACTTC. V and J are TRBV6-1 and TRBJ2-7; D is ambiguous. CDR3 length: 16 residues. The germline V gene encodes CDR1 MNHNS and CDR2 SASEGT. V lost 3 bases, J lost 2 bases, and 17 bases lay in between.

The chain recombines TRBV7-6 with TRBJ2-3; the D is unclear. Germline V gene lookup returns CDR1 SGHVS and CDR2 FNYEAQ. Between the trimmed V and J ends, which lost 1 base and 6 bases, there was a span of 8 bases. The CDR3 length is 13 residues. The DNA for the CDR3 is TGTGCCAGCAGCTTAGGAGAGTCGGATACGCAGTATTTT. It specifies CASSLGESDTQYF.

The gene calls are TRBV28 and TRBJ2-7, with 10 bases matching TRBD2. The V segment lost 4 bases and the J segment 6 bases; nucleotides outside the gene matches: 9. Germline CDR1 reads MDHEN; CDR2 reads SYDVKM. The CDR3 totals 15 residues. CDR3 amino acids: CASSYQAGGLGEQYF. CDR3 DNA: TGTGCCAGCAGTTATCAAGCGGGGGGGTTGGGCGAGCAGTACTTC.

The gene calls are TRBV29-1 and TRBJ1-1, with D possibly TRBD1 on 6 matching bases. Trimming shortened V by 6 bases and J by 3 bases, and 14 bases separated the two germline ends. The CDR3 consists of 13 residues. Germline CDR1 and CDR2: SQVTM and ANQGSEA. The CDR3 DNA is TGCAGCGTATTGACAGGATTACACACTGAAGCTTTCTTT. It specifies CSVLTGLHTEAFF.

This sequence joins TRBV7-8 and TRBJ2-7; TRBD1 matches at 7 bases. J was trimmed by 3 bases and V by 1 base; bases with no gene match: 6. CDR1 is SGHVS, CDR2 FQNEAQ, per germline. CDR3 length: 15 amino acids. This CDR3 reads CASSLEQGVLYEQYF. The CDR3 nucleotides read TGTGCCAGCAGCTTAGAGCAGGGGGTCCTCTACGAGCAGTACTTC.

For this clone: An end of the junction does not agree with germline; a read error may underlie this. The V and J genes are TRBV25-1 and TRBJ2-7; D might be TRBD1 (5 bases). The CDR3 runs to 13 residues. Germline CDR1 is MGHDK and CDR2 is SYGVNS. CDR3 protein: CACSETGSYEQYF. Written as DNA, the CDR3 is TGTGCCTGCAGTGAAACAGGTTCCTACGAGCAGTACTTC.

On this clone itself: This specimen includes other DNA sequences encoding the same CDR3. The chain uses TRBV5-6 and TRBJ1-4; D is uncertain. Trimming cost V 0 bases and J 0 bases, with 3 bases left between them. The CDR3 spans 14 residues. Germline V gives CDR1 SGHDT, CDR2 YYEEEE. CDR3 in amino acids: CASSLEATNEKLFF. CDR3 bases: TGTGCCAGCAGCTTGGAGGCAACTAATGAAAAACTGTTTTTT.

J is TRBJ1-6 and V is TRBV19; 9 bases match TRBD1. The J segment lost 2 bases and the V segment lost 5 bases, leaving 7 bases of the junction unmatched. The CDR3 extends over 17 amino acids. Germline V gene lookup returns CDR1 LNHDA and CDR2 SQIVND (reference sequence). The CDR3 is CASSSDRGAAYNSPLHF. The CDR3 nucleotides are TGTGCCAGTAGTTCGGACAGGGGAGCGGCCTATAATTCACCCCTCCACTTT.

As concerns this clone: The sample contains more than one DNA sequence encoding this CDR3. This chain links TRBV5-6 with TRBJ2-7, with D tentatively TRBD2 (5 bases). V was pared by 1 base and J by 4 bases, with 6 bases between. CDR1 is SGHDT, CDR2 YYEEEE, per germline. This CDR3 has 12 amino acids. The CDR3 here is CASSLPGYEQYF. The CDR3 region has the DNA TGTGCCAGCAGCTTGCCGGGGTACGAGCAGTACTTC.

Here the CDR3 reads CASSDLTGLIPTNEKLFF. The CDR3 coding sequence is TGTGCCAGCAGTGACCTGACAGGTTTGATCCCGACTAATGAAAAACTGTTTTTT. The chain has TRBV6-1 and TRBJ1-4; a possible D gene is TRBD1 (6 bases). This CDR3 contains 18 residues. The V gene lost 3 bases and the J gene lost 2 bases, with 19 bases spanning the gap. Germline V gene lookup returns CDR1 MNHNS and CDR2 SASEGT.

The chain recombines TRBV7-9 with TRBJ1-1; D gene unclear. Germline V gene data show CDR1 as SEHNR and CDR2 as FQNEAQ (reference sequence). Trimming pared 4 bases from V and 1 base from J, leaving 16 bases between. This CDR3 comprises 16 residues. CDR3 residues: CASSSPINPPNTEAFF. CDR3 bases: TGTGCCAGCAGCTCGCCAATAAACCCTCCGAACACTGAAGCTTTCTTT.

V is TRBV4-1 and J is TRBJ1-3; possibly TRBD1 for D (5 bases). CDR3 size: 15 residues. CDR1 and CDR2 (germline): MGHRA, YSYEKL. V was pared by 5 bases and J by 0 bases, with 11 bases between. In DNA form, the CDR3 reads TGCGCCAGCAGCGCCAGGGAATTCTCTGGAAACACCATATATTTT. Amino acid sequence: CASSAREFSGNTIYF.

The chain links TRBV10-3 to TRBJ2-2; perhaps TRBD2 as D (6 bases). The V gene lost 4 bases and the J gene lost 3 bases, with 12 bases spanning the gap. Looked up from germline, CDR1 is ENHRY and CDR2 is SYGVKD. The CDR3 length is 15 residues. The CDR3 DNA reads TGTGCCATCAGTGCTGGGTGGGGGGACACCGGGGAGCTGTTTTTT. As protein: CAISAGWGDTGELFF.

This clone was picked up one time. This sample includes further DNA sequences coding for the same CDR3. The chain employs TRBV28 and TRBJ2-7; 7 bases fit TRBD2. With V trimmed by 0 bases and J by 2 bases, 1 base remained unmatched. This CDR3 is built from 14 residues. The germline V gene encodes CDR1 MDHEN and CDR2 SYDVKM. CDR3 region: CASSLWGGTYEQYF. The CDR3 bases are TGTGCCAGCAGTTTATGGGGAGGGACCTACGAGCAGTACTTC. The full variable domain, rest sourced from reference TRBV28 and TRBJ2-7, is DVKVTQSSRYLVKRTGEKVFLECVQDMDHENMFWYRQDPGLGLRLIYFSYDVKMKEKGDIPEGYSVSREKKERFSLILESASTNQTSMYLCASSLWGGTYEQYFGPGTRLTVT.

This chain joins TRBV10-1 and TRBJ2-1; D may be TRBD2 (6 bases). The germline V gene has CDR1 WNHNN and CDR2 SYGVQD (reference sequence). The length of the CDR3 is 15 residues. V was cut by 3 bases and J by 7 bases, with 16 bases left in between. Here the CDR3 DNA reads TGCGCCAGCAGTGATCAGGCAGGAGGAGGGAATGAGCAGTTCTTC. Translating it yields CASSDQAGGGNEQFF.